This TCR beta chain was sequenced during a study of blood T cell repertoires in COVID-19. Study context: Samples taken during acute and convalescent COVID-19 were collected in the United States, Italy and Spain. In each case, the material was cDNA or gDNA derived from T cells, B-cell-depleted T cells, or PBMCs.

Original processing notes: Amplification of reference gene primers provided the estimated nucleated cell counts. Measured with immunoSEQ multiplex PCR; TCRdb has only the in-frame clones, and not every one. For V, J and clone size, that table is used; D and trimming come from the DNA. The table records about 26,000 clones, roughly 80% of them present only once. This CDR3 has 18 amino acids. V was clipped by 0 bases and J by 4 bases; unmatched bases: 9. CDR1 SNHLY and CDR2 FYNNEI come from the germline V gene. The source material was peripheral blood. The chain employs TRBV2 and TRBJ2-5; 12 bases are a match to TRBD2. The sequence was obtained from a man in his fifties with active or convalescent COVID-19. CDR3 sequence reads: CASSEARLAGGLSETQYF. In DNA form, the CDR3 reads TGTGCCAGCAGTGAAGCGCGGCTAGCGGGGGGGCTATCAGAGACCCAGTACTTC.